The rows below give T cell receptor beta chains drawn from one sample of a study of cytomegalovirus exposure and HLA in healthy donors. TCRdb's copy holds only in-frame clones and misses some; the assay was immunoSEQ multiplex PCR. The sample holds some 92,000 clones; under 85% are singletons and the top ten take approximately 3%. Sequencing used PBMCs. The receptors were sampled from a man in his thirties or forties in good health and CMV-seronegative. Each CDR3 is given with its conserved first and last residue. The D gene is left open where the match is weak. For some rows the clone size is stated as once, few or many, or as a class when expanded; others skip it.

V: TRBV27; size: .; J: TRBJ1-2; D: .; DNA: TGTGCCAGCAGTTCGTCGTTGGCAAACAACTATGGCTACACCTTC; CDR3: CASSSSLANNYGYTF
V: TRBV29-1; size: .; J: TRBJ1-2; D: .; DNA: TGCAGCGTTGTCCAACCTGACAGAAATGGCTACACCTTC; CDR3: CSVVQPDRNGYTF
V: TRBV19; size: .; J: TRBJ1-2; D: TRBD1; DNA: TGTGCCAGTAGTATCGGACAGGGCAACGCCGGTAACTATGGCTACACCTTC; CDR3: CASSIGQGNAGNYGYTF
V: TRBV19; size: few; J: TRBJ1-6; D: .; DNA: TGTGCCAGTAGTGATCAGGATAATTCACCCCTCCACTTT; CDR3: CASSDQDNSPLHF
V: TRBV10-2; size: .; J: TRBJ2-5; D: .; DNA: TGCGCCAGCAGTGATTCGGAGACCCAGTACTTC; CDR3: CASSDSETQYF
V: TRBV5-1; size: .; J: TRBJ1-1; D: .; DNA: TGCGCCAGCAGCTTGCCTCCAGGGGCTGAAGCTTTCTTT; CDR3: CASSLPPGAEAFF
V: TRBV30; size: .; J: TRBJ2-3; D: .; DNA: TGTGCCTGGAGTGCGCCAGGGTTGAGGGGGGATACGCAGTATTTT; CDR3: CAWSAPGLRGDTQYF
V: TRBV30; size: .; J: TRBJ1-2; D: .; DNA: TGTGCCTGGGATAGAGACGGGGGTAACTATGGCTACACCTTC; CDR3: CAWDRDGGNYGYTF
V: TRBV2; size: few; J: TRBJ1-2; D: .; DNA: TGTGCCAGCAAATTGGAGGGGCTGAACTATGGCTACACCTTC; CDR3: CASKLEGLNYGYTF
V: TRBV7-9; size: .; J: TRBJ2-7; D: TRBD1; DNA: TGTGCCAGCGAACGAGCACAGGGGGACTACGAGCAGTACTTC; CDR3: CASERAQGDYEQYF
V: TRBV29-1; size: .; J: TRBJ1-4; D: .; DNA: TGCAGCGTTACCAGGGAGGATGAAAAACTGTTTTTT; CDR3: CSVTREDEKLFF
V: TRBV28; size: .; J: TRBJ1-5; D: .; DNA: TGTGCCAGCAGTTCCACTTCGGACACCCGCTCAACGCCCCAGCATTTT; CDR3: CASSSTSDTRSTPQHF
V: TRBV14; size: once; J: TRBJ1-1; D: TRBD1; DNA: TGTGCCAGCAGCCCAACAGGGGGCTGGACTGAAGCTTTCTTT; CDR3: CASSPTGGWTEAFF
V: TRBV5-1; size: .; J: TRBJ1-6; D: .; DNA: TGCGCCAGCAGCAACCGACGACAGACCAGCTCCTATAATTCACCCCTCCACTTT; CDR3: CASSNRRQTSSYNSPLHF
V: TRBV19; size: .; J: TRBJ1-1; D: .; DNA: TGTGCCAGTAGTATATCAGGAGGAGGGGTTTACACTGAAGCTTTCTTT; CDR3: CASSISGGGVYTEAFF
V: TRBV2; size: .; J: TRBJ1-1; D: TRBD1; DNA: TGTGCCAGCAGTGGGACAGGGTTTTACACTGAAGCTTTCTTT; CDR3: CASSGTGFYTEAFF
V: TRBV6-1; size: .; J: TRBJ1-1; D: .; DNA: TGTGCCAGCAGCCGGGGAGCAGAACGAGCTTTCTTT; CDR3: CASSRGAERAFF
V: TRBV5-1; size: .; J: TRBJ2-2; D: TRBD1; DNA: TGCGCCAGCAACCCCACCGGGACAGGGAACACCGGGGAGCTGTTTTTT; CDR3: CASNPTGTGNTGELFF
V: TRBV5-4; size: .; J: TRBJ2-1; D: TRBD1; DNA: TGTGCCAGCAGCTTGGCCCGGGACAGGGAGTTCTTC; CDR3: CASSLARDREFF
V: TRBV19; size: .; J: TRBJ1-2; D: .; DNA: TGTGCCAGTAGATTAAGTCTATCTAACTATGGCTACACCTTC; CDR3: CASRLSLSNYGYTF
V: TRBV7-9; size: .; J: TRBJ1-1; D: .; DNA: TGTGCCAGCAGCTTAGACAGGGATCCTGTAGCTTTCTTT; CDR3: CASSLDRDPVAFF
V: TRBV27; size: few; J: TRBJ2-7; D: .; DNA: TGTGCCAGCAGTCCACAGGGCCTGTACGAGCAGTACTTC; CDR3: CASSPQGLYEQYF
V: TRBV6-1; size: .; J: TRBJ1-2; D: TRBD1; DNA: TGTGCCAGCACCGAAGCCGGGACAGGCGCTAACTATGGCTACACCTTC; CDR3: CASTEAGTGANYGYTF
V: TRBV5-4; size: once; J: TRBJ2-1; D: .; DNA: TGTGCCAGCAGCGTGGGAGGATTGTCCTCCTACAATGAGCAGTTCTTC; CDR3: CASSVGGLSSYNEQFF
V: TRBV10-2; size: .; J: TRBJ2-3; D: .; DNA: TGCGCCAGCAGTGAGTCCTTGGATACGCAGTATTTT; CDR3: CASSESLDTQYF
V: TRBV5-1; size: .; J: TRBJ1-6; D: .; DNA: TGCGCCAGCAGCCCCCGGAGGGCGCAGGGTGATAATTCACCCCTCCACTTT; CDR3: CASSPRRAQGDNSPLHF
V: TRBV19; size: .; J: TRBJ2-7; D: .; DNA: TGTGCCAGTAGTATTGAACCGGGTAGGGAGTACGAGCAGTACTTC; CDR3: CASSIEPGREYEQYF
V: TRBV28; size: .; J: TRBJ1-3; D: .; DNA: TGTGCCAGCAGTTGGACGGGGGCTGGAAACACCATATATTTT; CDR3: CASSWTGAGNTIYF
V: TRBV30; size: .; J: TRBJ1-2; D: .; DNA: TGTGCCTGGAGCGCCCCGGGGGTTGGCTATGGCTACACCTTC; CDR3: CAWSAPGVGYGYTF
V: TRBV6-5; size: .; J: TRBJ1-2; D: .; DNA: TGTGCCAGCAGTTATTTGGTCGGAGGGGCCTATGGCTACACCTTC; CDR3: CASSYLVGGAYGYTF
V: TRBV5-1; size: .; J: TRBJ2-7; D: .; DNA: TGCGCCAGCAGCCCCCAGGAGGTCGGAGGGTCCTACGAGCAGTACTTC; CDR3: CASSPQEVGGSYEQYF
V: TRBV6-1; size: .; J: TRBJ1-6; D: .; DNA: TGTGCCACCCAGACAGGAGGCTCACCCCTCCACTTT; CDR3: CATQTGGSPLHF
V: TRBV28; size: .; J: TRBJ1-5; D: .; DNA: TGTGCCAGCAGTTTACCGGGAGACCAGCCCCAGCATTTT; CDR3: CASSLPGDQPQHF
V: TRBV7-9; size: .; J: TRBJ2-7; D: TRBD1; DNA: TGTGCCAGCAGCTTTAGGGGGACAGGGACCTACGAGCAGTACTTC; CDR3: CASSFRGTGTYEQYF
V: TRBV4-1; size: once; J: TRBJ1-6; D: .; DNA: TGCGCCAGCAGCCAAGATCCGGGCAGGGTTAATTCACCCCTCCACTTT; CDR3: CASSQDPGRVNSPLHF
V: TRBV5-1; size: .; J: TRBJ2-7; D: .; DNA: TGCGCCAGCAGCTTGACCCAGCAGGGCGAGCAGTACTTC; CDR3: CASSLTQQGEQYF
V: TRBV6-6; size: .; J: TRBJ2-7; D: TRBD1; DNA: TGTGCCAGCAACCCGGGACAGGGGGAAGACGAGCAGTACTTC; CDR3: CASNPGQGEDEQYF
V: TRBV13; size: once; J: TRBJ2-2; D: TRBD1; DNA: TGTGCCAGCAGCCGGGACAGGGGAAACACCGGGGAGCTGTTTTTT; CDR3: CASSRDRGNTGELFF
V: TRBV7-6; size: .; J: TRBJ1-2; D: TRBD1; DNA: TGTGCCAGCAGCCTAAGTCCCGGGACAGGTTTCTATGGCTACACCTTC; CDR3: CASSLSPGTGFYGYTF
V: TRBV15; size: .; J: TRBJ1-5; D: .; DNA: TGTGCCACCAGCAGAGACTTGGGGCCTAATAGCAATCAGCCCCAGCATTTT; CDR3: CATSRDLGPNSNQPQHF
V: TRBV18; size: .; J: TRBJ2-6; D: TRBD1; DNA: TGTGCCAGCTCACTTTCCTCCAGGGGGTCCTTCTCTGGGGCCAACGTCCTGACTTTC; CDR3: CASSLSSRGSFSGANVLTF
V: TRBV19; size: .; J: TRBJ2-3; D: .; DNA: TGTGCCAGTAGTATCCTCTTGAGCACAGATACGCAGTATTTT; CDR3: CASSILLSTDTQYF
V: TRBV4-3; size: once; J: TRBJ2-1; D: .; DNA: TGCGCCAGCAGCCAAGAAATATATACAGGGACGTACAATGAGCAGTTCTTC; CDR3: CASSQEIYTGTYNEQFF
V: TRBV5-4; size: .; J: TRBJ1-2; D: TRBD1; DNA: TGTGCCAGCAGACAGGGGGCACGGGGCTACACCTTC; CDR3: CASRQGARGYTF
V: TRBV18; size: .; J: TRBJ1-5; D: .; DNA: TGTGCCAGCTCACCGAGCGGAAGTAATAGCAATCAGCCCCAGCATTTT; CDR3: CASSPSGSNSNQPQHF
V: TRBV30; size: .; J: TRBJ1-1; D: .; DNA: TGTGCCTGGAGTTTCGACAGGACCTTTGGTGTCACTGAAGCTTTCTTT; CDR3: CAWSFDRTFGVTEAFF
V: TRBV19; size: .; J: TRBJ1-5; D: TRBD1; DNA: TGTGCCAGTTCCAGGGACAGGAGATATAGCAATCAGCCCCAGCATTTT; CDR3: CASSRDRRYSNQPQHF
V: TRBV28; size: .; J: TRBJ2-3; D: .; DNA: TGTGCCAGCAGCCCACAACATGTGCGGGGAGATACGCAGTATTTT; CDR3: CASSPQHVRGDTQYF
V: TRBV28; size: .; J: TRBJ1-4; D: .; DNA: TGTGCCAGCAGTCCGAATAGGCAGGGCGATGAAAAACTGTTTTTT; CDR3: CASSPNRQGDEKLFF
V: TRBV11-2; size: few; J: TRBJ2-7; D: .; DNA: TGTGCCAGCAGCTTAGATCCTGGGGCTAACTACGAGCAGTACTTC; CDR3: CASSLDPGANYEQYF
V: TRBV5-5; size: .; J: TRBJ2-7; D: TRBD1; DNA: TGTGCCAGCGGATGGACAGGGGAAGACGAGCAGTACTTC; CDR3: CASGWTGEDEQYF
V: TRBV4-1; size: few; J: TRBJ2-5; D: TRBD1; DNA: TGCGCCAGCAGCCAAGGGACAGGGGGCGGAGAGACCCAGTACTTC; CDR3: CASSQGTGGGETQYF
V: TRBV19; size: .; J: TRBJ1-2; D: TRBD1; DNA: TGTGCCAGTAGTATAGAGACAGGGCTTTTGGACTATGGCTACACCTTC; CDR3: CASSIETGLLDYGYTF
V: TRBV30; size: .; J: TRBJ1-6; D: .; DNA: TGTGCCTGGAGTCCTAATGAGGTCGTATATTCACCCCTCCACTTT; CDR3: CAWSPNEVVYSPLHF